These 14 T cell receptor beta chains were sequenced from one sample in a study of T cell changes during pregnancy in multiple sclerosis. Here immunoSEQ multiplex PCR was the method, and the copy in TCRdb shows in-frame clones only, minus some. The sample lists more than 40,000 clones, around 94% occurring once. Sequencing was performed on CD4+ T cells from peripheral blood mononuclear cells, taken in the third trimester of pregnancy. Receptors originate from a female donor with multiple sclerosis, enrolled in a pregnancy study.

The DNA for the CDR3 is TGTGCCATCAGGAGGGAGGACAGGGTCGGACTAACTTTCTTT. As protein: CAIRREDRVGLTFF. The chain carries TRBV10-3 and TRBJ1-1; 8 positions match TRBD1. V was pared by 6 bases and J by 12 bases, with 15 bases of the junction left unmatched. The CDR3 has 14 residues. Germline V gives CDR1 ENHRY, CDR2 SYGVKD.

The rearrangement links TRBV7-9 to TRBJ2-5, with D possibly TRBD1 on 5 matching bases. V was cut by 5 bases and J by 2 bases, with 15 bases left in between. Germline loops: CDR1 SEHNR, CDR2 FQNEAQ (reference sequence). This CDR3 has 15 amino acids. The CDR3 DNA is TGTGCCAGCAGCCCCTCCCGACAGACTCAAGAGACCCAGTACTTC. This encodes CASSPSRQTQETQYF.

This clone was seen a few times. The chain combines TRBV7-2 with TRBJ2-7; unclear D gene. Trimming cost V 0 bases and J 3 bases, with 6 bases left between them. The CDR3 runs 13 residues. Germline CDR1 is SGHTA and CDR2 is FQGNSA. CDR3 region: CASSLAYFYEQYF. The CDR3 DNA reads as TGTGCCAGCAGCTTAGCTTACTTCTACGAGCAGTACTTC.

The chain recombines TRBV28 with TRBJ1-2, with 8 nucleotides matching TRBD1. V shed 5 bases, J shed 7 bases, and the junction held 3 bases outside the gene matches. The germline V gene encodes CDR1 MDHEN and CDR2 SYDVKM. The length of the CDR3 is 12 residues. DNA for the CDR3: TGTGCCAGCAGTGCCGACAGGGGTGGCTACACCTTC. Its translation is CASSADRGGYTF.

The CDR3 nucleotides are TGTGCCAGTAGCCAGGTTGCGTCGAACACCGGGGAGCTGTTTTTT. This codes for CASSQVASNTGELFF. The V and J genes are TRBV19 and TRBJ2-2; D gene ambiguous. CDR1 is LNHDA and CDR2 is SQIVND in the germline V gene (reference sequence). The CDR3 has 15 residues. The V end was cut by 6 bases, the J end by 0 bases, with 11 bases between.

The chain employs TRBV25-1 and TRBJ2-7; no reliable D call. Trimming shortened V by 4 bases and J by 3 bases, and 10 bases separated the two germline ends. This CDR3 is built from 13 residues. Germline CDR1 reads MGHDK; CDR2 reads SYGVNS. This CDR3 reads CASSGQIYYEQYF. CDR3 DNA: TGTGCCAGCAGTGGTCAAATCTACTACGAGCAGTACTTC.

This clone was seen a single time. The V call is TRBV4-1, the J call TRBJ2-2; 10 nucleotides line up with TRBD2. This CDR3 region has 19 residues. Losses at the gene ends were 6 bases for V and 4 bases for J; bases not matched to a gene: 17. CDR1 is MGHRA and CDR2 is YSYEKL in the germline V gene. The CDR3 is CASSTLSSGRFVGTGELFF. The CDR3 DNA reads as TGCGCCAGCAGTACTCTATCTAGCGGGAGATTTGTAGGCACCGGGGAGCTGTTTTTT.

This chain uses TRBV6-4 with TRBJ2-1; 15 bases line up with TRBD2. Losses at the gene ends were 2 bases for V and 8 bases for J; bases not matched to a gene: 10. Per germline, CDR1 MRHNA and CDR2 SNTAGT. There are 18 residues in the CDR3. This CDR3 is CASSDTWTSGRDGDEQFF. The CDR3 nucleotides read TGTGCCAGCAGTGACACTTGGACTAGCGGGAGGGACGGGGATGAGCAGTTCTTC.

This chain links TRBV5-1 with TRBJ2-1; 7 bases fit TRBD1. The CDR3 runs to 14 residues. The germline V gene has CDR1 SGHRS and CDR2 YFSETQ. V gave up 5 bases and J gave up 5 bases; unmatched junction bases: 7. CDR3 DNA sequence: TGCGCCAGCAGAGCCGGGACAGCACACAATGAGCAGTTCTTC. Encoded protein: CASRAGTAHNEQFF.

This rearrangement joins TRBV5-1 to TRBJ2-1, with 8 bases that match TRBD2. There are 15 residues in the CDR3. Per germline, CDR1 SGHRS and CDR2 YFSETQ. Germline trimming cut 5 bases from V and 7 bases from J; bases unmatched to any gene: 11. As DNA, the CDR3 is TGCGCCAGCAGTTTGACTAGCGCGAGAGAGAATGAGCAGTTCTTC. Translated, it gives CASSLTSARENEQFF.

The J gene is TRBJ1-5, the V gene TRBV19; 8 bases are shared with TRBD1. CDR1 is LNHDA, CDR2 SQIVND, per germline (reference sequence). The CDR3 has 14 amino acids. With 3 bases clipped from V and 7 bases from J, the junction kept 5 bases outside the gene matches. The CDR3 DNA is TGTGCCAGTAGTATCCGGACAGGGAAACAGCCCCAGCATTTT. Residues: CASSIRTGKQPQHF.

This clone was detected once. The chain is built from TRBV10-3 and TRBJ1-1; a possible D gene is TRBD1 (6 bases). The germline V gene has CDR1 ENHRY and CDR2 SYGVKD. Trimming cost V 0 bases and J 2 bases, with 13 bases left between them. There are 16 residues in the CDR3. This CDR3 is CAISESGATRNTEAFF. The CDR3 DNA reads as TGTGCCATCAGTGAGTCGGGGGCGACAAGAAACACTGAAGCTTTCTTT.

The V and J genes are TRBV27 and TRBJ2-7; weak D call: TRBD2 (6 bases). Germline lookup yields CDR1 MNHEY and CDR2 SMNVEV (reference sequence). The CDR3 extends over 15 amino acids. The V end lost 0 bases, the J end lost 5 bases, and 14 bases lay between the germline ends. The CDR3 nucleotides are TGTGCCAGCAGTTTATCGATCGCGGGATACAACGAGCAGTACTTC. It specifies CASSLSIAGYNEQYF.

The CDR3: CASSLAFHSYNEQFF. CDR3 sequence (DNA): TGTGCCAGCAGCTTAGCTTTCCACTCCTACAATGAGCAGTTCTTC. The chain uses TRBV7-2 and TRBJ2-1; D not certain. CDR1 is SGHTA, CDR2 FQGNSA, per germline. V was pared by 0 bases and J by 0 bases, with 6 bases between. The CDR3 is 15 amino acids.